The 21 T cell receptor beta chains below come from one sample, sequenced in a study of blood T cell dynamics during melanoma immunotherapy. Time point reported: pre-treatment baseline. Sequencing was performed with immunoSEQ multiplex PCR; in TCRdb, only in-frame clones are kept and a portion is missing. The sample lists 15,000 to 20,000 clones; roughly nine tenths were seen once. The material was blood, obtained from a patient treated with checkpoint blockade. These receptors all come from a human donor with melanoma.

J is TRBJ2-7 and V is TRBV10-1; D unresolved. This CDR3 region has 14 residues. The germline gives CDR1 WNHNN, CDR2 SYGVQD (reference sequence). The V and J ends lost 0 bases and 5 bases respectively, with 11 bases between them. CDR3 region: CASSESLWVDEQYF. CDR3 DNA sequence: TGCGCCAGCAGTGAGTCCCTCTGGGTGGACGAGCAGTACTTC.

The chain is built from TRBV5-6 and TRBJ2-3; D not resolved. The V gene lost 4 bases and the J gene lost 4 bases, with 22 bases spanning the gap. Germline V gives CDR1 SGHDT, CDR2 YYEEEE. The CDR3 length is 17 residues. The CDR3 DNA reads as TGTGCCAGCAGCGCAGTCTACGAGTTCCTCGAGGCAGATACGCAGTATTTT. Translating it yields CASSAVYEFLEADTQYF.

CDR3 residues: CASSSEAAWGEQFF. The CDR3 coding sequence is TGTGCCAGCAGCTCGGAGGCTGCTTGGGGTGAGCAGTTCTTC. The chain uses TRBV11-3 and TRBJ2-1; TRBD2 might be the D (5 bases). Germline-derived CDR1 and CDR2 are SGHNT and YENEEA. The CDR3 has 14 amino acids. Trimming pared 4 bases from V and 9 bases from J, leaving 16 bases between.

The genes are TRBV6-5 and TRBJ2-7; a weak D match, TRBD2 (5 bases). The CDR3 length is 13 residues. From germline, CDR1 is MNHEY and CDR2 SVGAGI. Between the trimmed V and J ends, which lost 5 bases and 0 bases, there was a span of 8 bases. As DNA, the CDR3 is TGTGCCAGCAGTCCCGGGATCTCCTACGAGCAGTACTTC. It specifies CASSPGISYEQYF.

The gene calls are TRBV6-6 and TRBJ2-6, with D tentatively TRBD1 (6 bases). Germline V gene sequence: CDR1 MNHNY, CDR2 SVGAGI (reference sequence). This CDR3 spans 16 amino acids. V was cut by 2 bases and J by 4 bases, with 12 bases left in between. The chain's CDR3 is CASSYGTGLGANVLTF. CDR3 bases: TGTGCCAGCAGTTACGGAACAGGGTTGGGGGCCAACGTCCTGACTTTC.

The chain is built from TRBV6-1 and TRBJ1-5; 7 nucleotides match TRBD1. Germline lookup yields CDR1 MNHNS and CDR2 SASEGT. CDR3 length equals 12 residues. The CDR3 spells CLTGAGNQPQHF. CDR3 DNA sequence: TGTCTTACAGGGGCCGGCAATCAGCCCCAGCATTTT.

V and J are TRBV5-5 and TRBJ2-7, with 7 bases aligning to TRBD2. The junction had 4 bases not matched to a gene; V was cut back by 0 bases and J by 7 bases. The CDR3 has 13 amino acids. Germline V CDR1 and CDR2: SGHKS, YYEKEE (reference sequence). CDR3 bases: TGTGCCAGCAGCTTGGAACTAGCGTATGAGCAGTACTTC. Translating gives CASSLELAYEQYF.

This chain joins TRBV7-2 and TRBJ2-5, with D perhaps matching TRBD1 or TRBD2 (5 bases each). This CDR3 has 14 amino acids. Trimming shortened V by 5 bases and J by 2 bases, and 12 bases separated the two germline ends. Per the germline V gene, CDR1 is SGHTA and CDR2 is FQGNSA. CDR3 in DNA: TGTGCCAGCAGCCCGAGGGGCCTTCAAGAGACCCAGTACTTC. This encodes CASSPRGLQETQYF.

This clone was counted a few times. The chain combines TRBV7-8 with TRBJ1-2; no definite D call. Trimming removed 5 bases at V and 6 bases at J, with 19 bases between. From germline, CDR1 is SGHVS and CDR2 FQNEAQ. The CDR3 runs to 15 residues. CDR3: CASSPSRARVDGYTF. Written as DNA, the CDR3 is TGTGCCAGCAGCCCGTCCCGAGCTCGGGTCGATGGCTACACCTTC.

The chain couples TRBV11-2 to TRBJ1-1; D is perhaps TRBD1 (5 bases). The CDR3 sequence is 14 residues long. Germline-derived CDR1 and CDR2 are SGHAT and FQNNGV. Trimming removed 3 bases at V and 2 bases at J, with 10 bases between. DNA of the CDR3: TGTGCCAGCAGCTTCCCGCAGGGAAACACTGAAGCTTTCTTT. Translating it yields CASSFPQGNTEAFF.

The rearrangement links TRBV10-3 to TRBJ1-4; the D is unclear. The CDR3 spans 13 residues. Germline V lookup: CDR1 ENHRY, CDR2 SYGVKD. V lost 2 bases, J lost 7 bases, and 8 bases lay in between. Written as DNA, the CDR3 is TGTGCCATCAGTGAGAGGCAGATTGAAAAACTGTTTTTT. Translated, it gives CAISERQIEKLFF.

The chain joins TRBV4-3 to TRBJ2-7, with 10 positions matching TRBD1. The ends lost 3 bases at V and 7 bases at J; junction bases unmatched: 9. The CDR3 extends over 15 amino acids. The V gene's germline CDR1 is LGHNA and CDR2 YSLEER. The CDR3, as DNA: TGCGCCAGCAGCCAGCTACCGGGACAGGGGCGGGAGCAGTACTTC. Protein sequence: CASSQLPGQGREQYF.

The rearrangement joins TRBV27 to TRBJ1-5; TRBD1 is a possible D gene (6 bases). Looked up from germline, CDR1 is MNHEY and CDR2 is SMNVEV (reference sequence). The CDR3 has 16 amino acids. V shed 6 bases and J shed 6 bases, with 21 bases lying between them. CDR3 bases: TGTGCCAGCAGCAACTCCGGAGGGGGAGGTGTTCAGCCCCAGCATTTT. It codes for CASSNSGGGGVQPQHF.

V and J are TRBV11-2 and TRBJ1-2, with D tentatively TRBD1 (5 bases). In germline, CDR1 is SGHAT, CDR2 FQNNGV. Trimming cost V 5 bases and J 5 bases, with 18 bases left between them. The CDR3 runs to 15 residues. The CDR3 here is CASSTSDSLAYGYTF. In nucleotides, the CDR3 is TGTGCCAGCAGCACAAGTGACAGCTTGGCGTATGGCTACACCTTC.

The chain combines TRBV5-6 with TRBJ1-1; TRBD1 aligns across 8 bases. CDR3 size: 16 residues. CDR1 and CDR2 (germline): SGHDT, YYEEEE. The V and J ends lost 3 bases and 0 bases, in that order; junction bases with no gene match: 7. CDR3 loop: CASSWGTGNMNTEAFF. The DNA for the CDR3 is TGTGCCAGCAGCTGGGGGACAGGCAACATGAACACTGAAGCTTTCTTT. Using reference TRBV5-6 and TRBJ1-1 for the parts outside the CDR3, the full variable domain is DAGVTQSPTHLIKTRGQQVTLRCSPKSGHDTVSWYQQALGQGPQFIFQYYEEEERQRGNFPDRFSGHQFPNYSSELNVNALLLGDSALYLCASSWGTGNMNTEAFFGQGTRLTVV.

The V gene is TRBV7-2, the J gene TRBJ2-5; D not certain. The CDR3 length is 17 residues. In germline, CDR1 is SGHTA, CDR2 FQGNSA. Between the trimmed V and J ends, which lost 4 bases and 2 bases, there was a span of 20 bases. Here the CDR3 DNA reads TGTGCCAGCAGCTCCCAGTGGGGAATGGCGGCTCAAGAGACCCAGTACTTC. Translation: CASSSQWGMAAQETQYF.

The chain carries TRBV27 and TRBJ2-7; D is perhaps TRBD2 (5 bases). The CDR3 sequence is 14 residues long. Germline V gives CDR1 MNHEY, CDR2 SMNVEV (reference sequence). V gave up 2 bases and J gave up 0 bases, with 8 bases separating them. CDR3 sequence (DNA): TGTGCCAGCAGTTTACGGGGATACTCCTACGAGCAGTACTTC. As protein: CASSLRGYSYEQYF.

V usage is TRBV7-9 and J usage is TRBJ2-5, with TRBD2 matching over 8 bases. This CDR3 region has 14 residues. The J segment lost 5 bases and the V segment lost 5 bases, leaving 7 bases of the junction unmatched. Germline V gene lookup returns CDR1 SEHNR and CDR2 FQNEAQ (reference sequence). CDR3 in amino acids: CASSQSGRTETQYF. CDR3 nucleotides: TGTGCCAGCAGCCAAAGCGGGAGAACCGAGACCCAGTACTTC. The whole variable domain, remainder taken from reference TRBV7-9 and TRBJ2-5, is DTGVSQNPRHKITKRGQNVTFRCDPISEHNRLYWYRQTLGQGPEFLTYFQNEAQLEKSRLLSDRFSAERPKGSFSTLEIQRTEQGDSAMYLCASSQSGRTETQYFGPGTRLLVL.

The V call is TRBV7-6, the J call TRBJ2-7; D ambiguous. CDR3 length equals 15 residues. CDR1 and CDR2 (germline): SGHVS, FNYEAQ. The V end was cut by 5 bases, the J end by 0 bases, with 14 bases between. CDR3 in amino acids: CASSRDESSSYEQYF. As DNA, the CDR3 is TGTGCCAGCAGCCGTGACGAGTCTAGCTCCTACGAGCAGTACTTC.

The genes are TRBV2 and TRBJ1-1; TRBD1 matches at 9 bases. V lost 8 bases and J lost 6; bases outside the gene matches: 16. Per the germline V gene, CDR1 is SNHLY and CDR2 is FYNNEI. The CDR3 has 16 residues. The CDR3 DNA follows: TGTGCCAGCCGGGACAGGGAGTCGAAGGGCTTCCCTGAAGCTTTCTTT. Protein sequence: CASRDRESKGFPEAFF.

This chain connects TRBV4-3 to TRBJ1-1; 7 nucleotides align to TRBD1. The germline CDR1 and CDR2 sequences are LGHNA and YSLEER. The CDR3 extends over 14 amino acids. The V gene end was trimmed by 4 bases and the J gene end by 0 bases; junction bases not matched to a gene: 2. The CDR3 here is CASSLGQMNTEAFF. The CDR3 region has the DNA TGCGCCAGCAGCCTGGGACAGATGAACACTGAAGCTTTCTTT.